This T cell receptor beta chain was recorded in a study of early T cells in non-severe SARS-CoV-2 infection. Individual cDNA molecules were tagged with unique molecular identifiers, the study reported. Each CDR3 protein is one row after TCRdb ran MiXCR on the 5' RACE reads. The sample consists of over 85,000 distinct CDR3 sequences, about 12% of them appearing once. The V end lost 2 bases, the J end lost 2 bases, and 13 bases lay between the germline ends. The CDR3 length is 15 residues. Germline CDR1 SNHLY, CDR2 FYNNEI. The specimen was whole blood, collected at baseline. The rearrangement joins TRBV2 to TRBJ2-7; a possible D gene is TRBD2 (6 bases). The TCR sequence derives from an adult who was a healthcare worker with PCR-confirmed SARS-CoV-2 infection or an uninfected control (not recorded which). For the CDR3, the DNA is TGTGCCAGCAGTGAAAGATCCCGGGGGACCTACGAGCAGTACTTC. This sequence encodes CASSERSRGTYEQYF.